This T cell receptor (beta chain) originates from a study of CD8 T cells in Susac syndrome. RNA amounts of 0.5 to 1 ug underwent reverse transcription with random hexamers. The TCR beta CDR3 was amplified by immunoSEQ multiplex PCR across 54 Vbeta, 13 Jbeta. Each CDR3 protein gets one entry after TCRdb re-called the immunoSEQ multiplex PCR reads with MiXCR. This sample has around 190,000 distinct CDR3 sequences, with over 85% found just once. This CDR3 is 13 amino acids long. With 0 bases removed from V and 11 bases from J, the gap between germline ends came to 13 bases. Germline CDR1 is MNHEY and CDR2 is SMNVEV (reference sequence).

The receptor was derived from a human donor in good health. The chain employs TRBV27 and TRBJ1-1; D not certain. Sequenced material: CD4+ T cells from PBMCs. CDR3 loop: CASSLSRPGSAFF. The CDR3 bases are TGTGCCAGCAGTTTATCGAGGCCAGGTTCTGCTTTCTTT.